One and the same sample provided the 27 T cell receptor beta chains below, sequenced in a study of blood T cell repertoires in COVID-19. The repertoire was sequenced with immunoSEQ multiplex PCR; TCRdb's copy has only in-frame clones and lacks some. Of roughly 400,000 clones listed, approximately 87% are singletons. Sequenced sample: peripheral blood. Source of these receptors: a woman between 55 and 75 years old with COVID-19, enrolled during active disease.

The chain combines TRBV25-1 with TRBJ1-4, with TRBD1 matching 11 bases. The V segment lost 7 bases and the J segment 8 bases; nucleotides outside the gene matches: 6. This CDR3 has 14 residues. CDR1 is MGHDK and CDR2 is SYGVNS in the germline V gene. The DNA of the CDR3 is TGTGCCAGCACCGGGACAGGGGGGAAAGAAAAACTGTTTTTT. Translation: CASTGTGGKEKLFF.

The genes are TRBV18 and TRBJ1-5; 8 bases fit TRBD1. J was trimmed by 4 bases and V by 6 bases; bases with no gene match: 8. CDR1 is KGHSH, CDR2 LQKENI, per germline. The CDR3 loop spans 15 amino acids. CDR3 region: CASSPTGEENQPQHF. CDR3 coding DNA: TGTGCCAGCTCGCCGACAGGGGAGGAGAATCAGCCCCAGCATTTT. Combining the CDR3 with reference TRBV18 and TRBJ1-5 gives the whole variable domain NAGVMQNPRHLVRRRGQEARLRCSPMKGHSHVYWYRQLPEEGLKFMVYLQKENIIDESGMPKERFSAEFPKEGPSILRIQQVVRGDSAAYFCASSPTGEENQPQHFGDGTRLSIL.

CDR3: CASSEVYLSTDTQYF. The CDR3 nucleotides read TGTGCCAGCAGTGAAGTTTATCTTAGCACAGATACGCAGTATTTT. The rearrangement uses TRBV2 and TRBJ2-3; D gene uncertain. Trimming removed 1 base from V and 0 bases from J, with 8 bases in between. Germline V gene lookup returns CDR1 SNHLY and CDR2 FYNNEI. This CDR3 region has 15 residues.

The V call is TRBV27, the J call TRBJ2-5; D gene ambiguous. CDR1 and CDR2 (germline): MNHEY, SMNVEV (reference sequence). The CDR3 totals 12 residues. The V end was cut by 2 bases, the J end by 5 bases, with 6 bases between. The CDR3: CASSLPLETQYF. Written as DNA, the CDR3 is TGTGCCAGCAGTTTACCCCTGGAGACCCAGTACTTC.

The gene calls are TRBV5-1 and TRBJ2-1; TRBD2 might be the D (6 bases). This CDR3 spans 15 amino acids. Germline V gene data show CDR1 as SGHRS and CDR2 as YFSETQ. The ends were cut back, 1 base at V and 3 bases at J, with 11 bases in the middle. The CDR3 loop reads CASSLRRGNYNEQFF. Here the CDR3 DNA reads TGCGCCAGCAGCTTGAGGCGGGGCAACTACAATGAGCAGTTCTTC.

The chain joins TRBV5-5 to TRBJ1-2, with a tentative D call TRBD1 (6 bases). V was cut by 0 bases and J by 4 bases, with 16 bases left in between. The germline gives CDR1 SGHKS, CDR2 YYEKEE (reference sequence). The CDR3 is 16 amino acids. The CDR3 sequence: CASSLGSGGRGYGYTF. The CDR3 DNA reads TGTGCCAGCAGCTTGGGGTCCGGGGGGCGAGGCTATGGCTACACCTTC. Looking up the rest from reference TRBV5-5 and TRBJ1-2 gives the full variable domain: DAGVTQSPTHLIKTRGQQVTLRCSPISGHKSVSWYQQVLGQGPQFIFQYYEKEERGRGNFPDRFSARQFPNYSSELNVNALLLGDSALYLCASSLGSGGRGYGYTFGSGTRLTVV.

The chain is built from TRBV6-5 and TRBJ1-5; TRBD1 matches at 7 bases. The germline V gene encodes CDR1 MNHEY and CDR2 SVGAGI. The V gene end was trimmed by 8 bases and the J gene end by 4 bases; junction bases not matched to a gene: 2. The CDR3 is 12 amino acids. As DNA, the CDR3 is TGTGCCAGCGGACAGGTGAATCAGCCCCAGCATTTT. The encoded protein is CASGQVNQPQHF.

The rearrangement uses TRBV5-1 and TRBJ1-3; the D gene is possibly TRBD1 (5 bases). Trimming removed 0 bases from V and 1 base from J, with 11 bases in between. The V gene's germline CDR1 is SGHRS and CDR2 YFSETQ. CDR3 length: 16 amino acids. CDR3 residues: CASSLAGSGSGNTIYF. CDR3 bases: TGCGCCAGCAGCTTGGCAGGGAGCGGGTCTGGAAACACCATATATTTT.

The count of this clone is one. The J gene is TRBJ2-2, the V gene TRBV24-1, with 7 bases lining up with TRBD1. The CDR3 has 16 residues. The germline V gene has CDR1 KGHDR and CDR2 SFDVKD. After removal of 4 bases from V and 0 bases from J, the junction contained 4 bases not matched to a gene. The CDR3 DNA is TGTGCCACCAGTGACAGGGACAGAACGAACACCGGGGAGCTGTTTTTT. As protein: CATSDRDRTNTGELFF.

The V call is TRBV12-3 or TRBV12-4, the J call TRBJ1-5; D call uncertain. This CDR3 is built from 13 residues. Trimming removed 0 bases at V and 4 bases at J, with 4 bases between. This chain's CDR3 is CASSLARNQPQHF. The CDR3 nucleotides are TGTGCCAGCAGTTTAGCCCGGAATCAGCCCCAGCATTTT.

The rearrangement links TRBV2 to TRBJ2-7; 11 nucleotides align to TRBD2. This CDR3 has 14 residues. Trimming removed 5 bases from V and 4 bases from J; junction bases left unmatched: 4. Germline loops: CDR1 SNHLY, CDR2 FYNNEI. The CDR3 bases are TGTGCCAGCAGTCTTAGCGGGGGGGCTTACGAGCAGTACTTC. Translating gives CASSLSGGAYEQYF.

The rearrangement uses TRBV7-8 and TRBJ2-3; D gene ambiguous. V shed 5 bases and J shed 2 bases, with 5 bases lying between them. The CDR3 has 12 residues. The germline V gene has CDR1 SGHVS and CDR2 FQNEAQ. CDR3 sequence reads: CASSQHTDTQYF. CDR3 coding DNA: TGTGCCAGCAGCCAGCACACAGATACGCAGTATTTT.

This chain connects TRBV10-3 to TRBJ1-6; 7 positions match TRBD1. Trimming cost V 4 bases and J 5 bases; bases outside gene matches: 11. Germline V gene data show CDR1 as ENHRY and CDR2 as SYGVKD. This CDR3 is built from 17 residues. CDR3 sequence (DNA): TGTGCCATCAGTGGTTGGGTTGTTGGGACAGATAATTCACCCCTCCACTTT. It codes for CAISGWVVGTDNSPLHF.

The CDR3 region is CSASQQLNSPLHF. CDR3 sequence (DNA): TGCAGTGCTAGTCAACAGCTAAATTCACCCCTCCACTTT. The chain has TRBV20-1 and TRBJ1-6; the D is unclear. Germline loops: CDR1 DFQATT, CDR2 SNEGSKA (reference sequence). Trimming shortened V by 3 bases and J by 7 bases, and 10 bases separated the two germline ends. The CDR3 sequence is 13 residues long.

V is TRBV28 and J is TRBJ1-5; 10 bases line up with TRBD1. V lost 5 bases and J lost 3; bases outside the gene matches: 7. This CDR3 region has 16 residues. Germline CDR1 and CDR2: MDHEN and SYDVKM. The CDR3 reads CASSIIGQGDNQPQHF. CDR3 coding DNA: TGTGCCAGCAGTATAATAGGACAGGGGGACAATCAGCCCCAGCATTTT.

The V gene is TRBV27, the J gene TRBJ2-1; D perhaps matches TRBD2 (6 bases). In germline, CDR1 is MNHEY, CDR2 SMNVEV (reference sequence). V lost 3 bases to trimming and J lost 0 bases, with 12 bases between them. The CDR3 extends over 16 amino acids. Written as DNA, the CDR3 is TGTGCCAGCAGTTTTTCCGCGGGGAGCTCCTACAATGAGCAGTTCTTC. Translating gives CASSFSAGSSYNEQFF.

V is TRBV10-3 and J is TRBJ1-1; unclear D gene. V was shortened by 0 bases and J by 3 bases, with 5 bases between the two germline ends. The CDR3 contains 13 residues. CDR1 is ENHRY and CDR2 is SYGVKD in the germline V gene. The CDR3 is CAISESRDTEAFF. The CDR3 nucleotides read TGTGCCATCAGTGAGTCCCGAGACACTGAAGCTTTCTTT.

CDR3 coding DNA: TGTGCCAGCTCTGTCGGACAGGGGGGTAACTATGGCTACACCTTC. Translation: CASSVGQGGNYGYTF. The chain joins TRBV18 to TRBJ1-2, with TRBD1 identical over 10 bases. Germline-derived CDR1 and CDR2 are KGHSH and LQKENI. The CDR3 totals 15 residues. V lost 6 bases, J lost 1 base, and 5 bases stayed unmatched.

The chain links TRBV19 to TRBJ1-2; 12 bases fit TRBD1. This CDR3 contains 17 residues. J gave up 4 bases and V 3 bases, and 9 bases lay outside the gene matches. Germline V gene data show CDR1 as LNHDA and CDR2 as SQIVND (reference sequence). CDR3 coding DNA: TGTGCCAGTAGTATTTCCGGGACAGGGGGCTTGGGCTATGGCTACACCTTC. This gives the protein CASSISGTGGLGYGYTF.

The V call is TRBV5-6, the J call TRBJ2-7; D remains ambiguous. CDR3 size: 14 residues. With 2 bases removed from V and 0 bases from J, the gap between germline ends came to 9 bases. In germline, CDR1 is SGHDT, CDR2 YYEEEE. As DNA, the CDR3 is TGTGCCAGCAGCTTCCGCAGTCTCTCCTACGAGCAGTACTTC. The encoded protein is CASSFRSLSYEQYF.

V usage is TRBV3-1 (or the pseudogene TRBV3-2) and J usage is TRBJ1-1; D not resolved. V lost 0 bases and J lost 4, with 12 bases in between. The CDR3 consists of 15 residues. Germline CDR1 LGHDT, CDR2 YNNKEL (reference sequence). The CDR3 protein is CASSQDTPMSTEAFF. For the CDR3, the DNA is TGTGCCAGCAGCCAAGACACGCCAATGAGCACTGAAGCTTTCTTT.

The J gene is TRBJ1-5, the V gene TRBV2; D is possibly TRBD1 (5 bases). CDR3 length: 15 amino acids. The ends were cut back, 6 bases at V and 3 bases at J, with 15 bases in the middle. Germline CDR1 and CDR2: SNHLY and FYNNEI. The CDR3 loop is CASRSQGILNQPQHF. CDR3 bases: TGTGCCAGCAGGAGTCAGGGAATCCTCAATCAGCCCCAGCATTTT.

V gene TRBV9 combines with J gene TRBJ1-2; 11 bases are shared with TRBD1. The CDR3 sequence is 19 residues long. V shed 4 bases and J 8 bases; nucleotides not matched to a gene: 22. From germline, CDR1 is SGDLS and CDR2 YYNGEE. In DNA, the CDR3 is TGTGCCAGCAGCCCCCGATTGGAGGACAGGGGGCTCCTGAGGAGGGGCTACACCTTC. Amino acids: CASSPRLEDRGLLRRGYTF.

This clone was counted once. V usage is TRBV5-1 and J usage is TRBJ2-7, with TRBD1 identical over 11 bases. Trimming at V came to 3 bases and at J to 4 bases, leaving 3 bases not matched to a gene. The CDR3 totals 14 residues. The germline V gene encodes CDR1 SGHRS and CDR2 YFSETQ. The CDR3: CASSYGTGGYEQYF. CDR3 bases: TGCGCCAGCAGCTACGGGACAGGGGGGTACGAGCAGTACTTC.

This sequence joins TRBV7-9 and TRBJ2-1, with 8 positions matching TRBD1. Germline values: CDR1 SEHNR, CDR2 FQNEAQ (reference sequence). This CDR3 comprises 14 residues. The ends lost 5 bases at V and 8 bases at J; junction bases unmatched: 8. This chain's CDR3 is CASSPGQGFHEQFF. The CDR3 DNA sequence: TGTGCCAGCAGCCCCGGACAGGGATTCCATGAGCAGTTCTTC.

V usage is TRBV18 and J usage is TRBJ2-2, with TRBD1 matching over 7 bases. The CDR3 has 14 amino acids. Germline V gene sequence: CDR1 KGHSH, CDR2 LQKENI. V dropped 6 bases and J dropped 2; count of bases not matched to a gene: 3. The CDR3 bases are TGTGCCAGCTCTAGGGACAGTAACACCGGGGAGCTGTTTTTT. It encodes CASSRDSNTGELFF.

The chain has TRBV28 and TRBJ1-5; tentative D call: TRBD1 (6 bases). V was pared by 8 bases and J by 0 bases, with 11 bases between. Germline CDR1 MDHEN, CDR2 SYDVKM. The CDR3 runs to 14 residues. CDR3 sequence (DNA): TGTGCCAGCGAACAGGGATATAGCAATCAGCCCCAGCATTTT. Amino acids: CASEQGYSNQPQHF.